This note documents a single T cell receptor beta chain sequence. Its antigen is still unknown. Sequenced by immunoSEQ multiplex PCR; TCRdb stores in-frame clones only, minus some. The table shows 3,000 to 5,000 clones, with under 75% occurring only once. This sample is part of a study of tumor-infiltrating lymphocytes in localized non-small cell lung cancer. Study outcomes and limitations: TCR sequencing covered a subset of patients with enough tissue.

The V gene lost 5 bases and the J gene lost 3 bases, with 13 bases spanning the gap. CDR3 size: 14 residues. CDR1 is LNHDA and CDR2 is SQIVND in the germline V gene (reference sequence). This chain links TRBV19 with TRBJ1-2, with D unclear. What was sequenced was uninvolved lung tissue not adjacent to the tumor. The receptor was isolated from a human donor with non-small cell lung cancer. For the CDR3, the DNA is TGTGCCAGTAGTGAGGCCTTGCGGTACTATGGCTACACCTTC. This codes for CASSEALRYYGYTF. The full variable domain, rest sourced from reference TRBV19 and TRBJ1-2, is DGGITQSPKYLFRKEGQNVTLSCEQNLNHDAMYWYRQDPGQGLRLIYYSQIVNDFQKGDIAEGYSVSREKKESFPLTVTSAQKNPTAFYLCASSEALRYYGYTFGSGTRLTVV.